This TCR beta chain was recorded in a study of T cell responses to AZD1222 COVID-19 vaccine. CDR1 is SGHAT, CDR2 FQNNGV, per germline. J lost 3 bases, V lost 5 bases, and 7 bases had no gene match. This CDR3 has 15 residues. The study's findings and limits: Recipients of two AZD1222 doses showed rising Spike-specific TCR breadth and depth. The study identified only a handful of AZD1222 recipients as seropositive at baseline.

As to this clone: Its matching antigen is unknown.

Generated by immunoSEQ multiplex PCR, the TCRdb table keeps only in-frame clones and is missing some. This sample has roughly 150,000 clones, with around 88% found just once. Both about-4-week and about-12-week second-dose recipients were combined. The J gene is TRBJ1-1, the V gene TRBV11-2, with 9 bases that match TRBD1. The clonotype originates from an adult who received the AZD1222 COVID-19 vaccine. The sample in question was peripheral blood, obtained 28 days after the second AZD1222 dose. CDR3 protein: CASSPLTGGYTEAFF. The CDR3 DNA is TGTGCCAGCAGCCCCCTGACAGGGGGATACACTGAAGCTTTCTTT.